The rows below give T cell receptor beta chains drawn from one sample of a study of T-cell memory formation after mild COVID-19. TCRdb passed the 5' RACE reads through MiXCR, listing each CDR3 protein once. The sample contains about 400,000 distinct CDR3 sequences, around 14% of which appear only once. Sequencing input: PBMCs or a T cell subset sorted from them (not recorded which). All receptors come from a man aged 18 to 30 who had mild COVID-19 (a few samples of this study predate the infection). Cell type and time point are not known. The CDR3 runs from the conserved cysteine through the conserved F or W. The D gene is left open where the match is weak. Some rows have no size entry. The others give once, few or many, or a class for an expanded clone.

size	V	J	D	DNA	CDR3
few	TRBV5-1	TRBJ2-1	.	TGCGCCAGCAGCTTGGCCCCGAGGGTTGCCTACAATGAGCAGTTCTTC	CASSLAPRVAYNEQFF
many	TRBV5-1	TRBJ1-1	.	TGCGCCAGCAGCCGACAGCAGGGGTGGGGTGAAGCTTTCTTT	CASSRQQGWGEAFF
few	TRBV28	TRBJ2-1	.	TGTGCCAGCAGTTATCTTGGCACCTACAATGAGCAGTTCTTC	CASSYLGTYNEQFF
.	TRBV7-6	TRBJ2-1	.	TGTGCCAGCAGCTTAAGGACTACCGCTGGGGAGCAGTTCTTC	CASSLRTTAGEQFF
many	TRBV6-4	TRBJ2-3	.	TGTGCCAGCAGGGCGGTACAGAGTTCAGATACGCAGTATTTT	CASRAVQSSDTQYF
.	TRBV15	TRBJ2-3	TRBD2	TGTGCCACCAGCAGGTCACTAGCGGGGGGCACAGATACGCAGTATTTT	CATSRSLAGGTDTQYF
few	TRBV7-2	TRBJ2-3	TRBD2	TGTGCCAGCAGCTTAGCGATGACTAGCGGAGATACGCAGTATTTT	CASSLAMTSGDTQYF
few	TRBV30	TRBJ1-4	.	TGTGCCTGGAGTGATTACAGGGCTGGGGCTAATGAAAAACTGTTTTTT	CAWSDYRAGANEKLFF
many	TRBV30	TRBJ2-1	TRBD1	TGTGCCTGGGGGACCGGGACAGGAGTTGTCTATGAGCAGTTCTTC	CAWGTGTGVVYEQFF
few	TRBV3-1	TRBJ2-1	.	TGTGCCAGCAGCACCGGTCAGCCCTACAATGAGCAGTTCTTC	CASSTGQPYNEQFF
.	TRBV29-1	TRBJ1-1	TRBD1	TGCAGCGTCACAGGGGTTGGGACTGAAGCTTTCTTT	CSVTGVGTEAFF
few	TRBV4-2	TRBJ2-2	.	TGTGCCAGCAGCCAAGATCCGGGAGTTAACACCGGGGAGCTGTTTTTT	CASSQDPGVNTGELFF
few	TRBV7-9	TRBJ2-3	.	TGTGCCAGCAGCCAAAGGGCCGGACACACAGATACGCAGTATTTT	CASSQRAGHTDTQYF
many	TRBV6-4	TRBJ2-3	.	TGTGCCAGCAGTGAAAAGGGCACAGATACGCAGTATTTT	CASSEKGTDTQYF
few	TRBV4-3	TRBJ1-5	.	TGCGCCAGCAGCCAAGCCCCACATCAGCCCCAGCATTTT	CASSQAPHQPQHF
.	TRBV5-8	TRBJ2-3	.	TGTGCCAGCAGCCGGGACCGACCTTCGGATACGCAGTATTTT	CASSRDRPSDTQYF
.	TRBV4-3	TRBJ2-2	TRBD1	TGCGCCAGCAGCCAACACTCACTAAGTGGGACAGGGGGCACCGGGGAGCTGTTTTTT	CASSQHSLSGTGGTGELFF
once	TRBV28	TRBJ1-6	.	TGTGCCATTAATACGGGCAATTCACCCCTCCACTTT	CAINTGNSPLHF
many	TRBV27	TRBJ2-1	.	TGTGCCAGCAGTTTATATTACCAATACAATGAGCAGTTCTTC	CASSLYYQYNEQFF
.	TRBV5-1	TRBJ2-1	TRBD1	TGCGCCAGCAGCTTTCTACAGGGGCCATACAATGAGCAGTTCTTC	CASSFLQGPYNEQFF
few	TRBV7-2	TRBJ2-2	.	TGTGCCAGCAGCTCCCAGGGACGGCTGAACACCGGGGAGCTGTTTTTT	CASSSQGRLNTGELFF
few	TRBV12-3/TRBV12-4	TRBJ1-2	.	TGTGCCAGCAGTTTTAACAGGCGGAACTATGGCTACACCTTC	CASSFNRRNYGYTF
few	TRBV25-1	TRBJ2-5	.	TGTGCCAGCAGTGGGGAGCAGGGGGAGACCCAGTACTTC	CASSGEQGETQYF
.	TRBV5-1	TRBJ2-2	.	TGCGCCAGCAGCCAGGGTGCTAGCAGCACCGGGGAGCTGTTTTTT	CASSQGASSTGELFF
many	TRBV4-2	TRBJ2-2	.	TGTGCCAGCAGCCATTCGCCGTGGGTCTCCCCCACCGGGGAGCTGTTTTTT	CASSHSPWVSPTGELFF
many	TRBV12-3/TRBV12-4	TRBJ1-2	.	TGTGCCAGCACCCTCCAGACCGGGGTTAACTATGGCTACACCTTC	CASTLQTGVNYGYTF
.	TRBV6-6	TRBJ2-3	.	TGTGCCAGCAGTTACTCAAAAGGTGCCACAGATACGCAGTATTTT	CASSYSKGATDTQYF
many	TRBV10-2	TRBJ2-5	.	TGCGCCAGCAAAGCCGGGGGCGGCGAGACCCAGTACTTC	CASKAGGGETQYF
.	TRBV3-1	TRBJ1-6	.	TGTGCCAGCAGCCAAGATTTTACAGGGACTTCACCCCTCCACTTT	CASSQDFTGTSPLHF
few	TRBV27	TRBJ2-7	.	TGTGCCAGCAGTTGGGCGTGGGGGGATGACTCCTACGAGCAGTACTTC	CASSWAWGDDSYEQYF
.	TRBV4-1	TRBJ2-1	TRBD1	TGCGCCAGCAGCCATCCGACAGGGACCTACAATGAGCAGTTCTTC	CASSHPTGTYNEQFF
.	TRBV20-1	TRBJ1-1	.	TGCAGTGCGCCCCGAAGGGGGGGGAACACTGAAGCTTTCTTT	CSAPRRGGNTEAFF
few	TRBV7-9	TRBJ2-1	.	TGTGCCAGCAGCTTAACTCCGGGCCTTGCGGGTGAGCAGTTCTTC	CASSLTPGLAGEQFF
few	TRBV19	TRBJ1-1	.	TGTGCCAGTTCGGCGGGGTGGAACACTGAAGCTTTCTTT	CASSAGWNTEAFF
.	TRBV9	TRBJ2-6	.	TGTGCCAGCAGACCTACAGGGTTTAGAGTCGTACCTGGGGCCAACGTCCTGACTTTC	CASRPTGFRVVPGANVLTF
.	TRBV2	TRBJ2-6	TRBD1	TGTGCCAGCAGTGAGCTTCGGACAGGGTCAAACTCTGGGGCCAACGTCCTGACTTTC	CASSELRTGSNSGANVLTF
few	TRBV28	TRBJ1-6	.	TGTGCCAGCAGTCGCCCCCTCCACTCCTATAATTCACCCCTCCACTTT	CASSRPLHSYNSPLHF
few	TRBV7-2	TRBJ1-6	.	TGTGCCAGCAGCTTCGGCAGGGCCCGAAATAATTCACCCCTCCACTTT	CASSFGRARNNSPLHF
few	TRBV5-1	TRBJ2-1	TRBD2	TGCGCCAGCAGCTCCGGGAGGGGGGGCTACAATGAGCAGTTCTTC	CASSSGRGGYNEQFF
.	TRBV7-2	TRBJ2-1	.	TGTGCCAGCAGCTTAGGTCCAGGGCCCGGAAACTACAATGAGCAGTTCTTC	CASSLGPGPGNYNEQFF
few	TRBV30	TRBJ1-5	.	TGTGCCTGGAGTTCCCCCAGGGGTCAGCCCCAGCATTTT	CAWSSPRGQPQHF